This TCR beta chain derives from a study of shared clonotypes between healthy human individuals. Germline V gives CDR1 SGHTA, CDR2 FQGNSA. Trimming at V came to 2 bases and at J to 6 bases, leaving 9 bases not matched to a gene. CDR3 size: 16 residues. Several immunoSEQ 96-well plates shared each subset's DNA, each plate a replicate. Method: immunoSEQ multiplex PCR; TCRdb's copy keeps in-frame clones and lacks some. The data contain about 580,000 clones, about 98% of them singletons. CD45RO-negative, CCR7-positively selected cells formed the naive CD8 fraction, excluding terminally differentiated effector memory CD45RA+ cells.

The clonotype was recovered from a man aged 30 to 45 in good health. Sequenced sample: naive CD8+ T cells sorted from blood. The V gene is TRBV7-2, the J gene TRBJ2-3; 9 bases fit TRBD2. CDR3 amino acids: CASSLRTSVIRDTQYF. CDR3 nucleotide sequence: TGTGCCAGCAGCTTAAGGACTAGCGTGATTAGGGATACGCAGTATTTT.